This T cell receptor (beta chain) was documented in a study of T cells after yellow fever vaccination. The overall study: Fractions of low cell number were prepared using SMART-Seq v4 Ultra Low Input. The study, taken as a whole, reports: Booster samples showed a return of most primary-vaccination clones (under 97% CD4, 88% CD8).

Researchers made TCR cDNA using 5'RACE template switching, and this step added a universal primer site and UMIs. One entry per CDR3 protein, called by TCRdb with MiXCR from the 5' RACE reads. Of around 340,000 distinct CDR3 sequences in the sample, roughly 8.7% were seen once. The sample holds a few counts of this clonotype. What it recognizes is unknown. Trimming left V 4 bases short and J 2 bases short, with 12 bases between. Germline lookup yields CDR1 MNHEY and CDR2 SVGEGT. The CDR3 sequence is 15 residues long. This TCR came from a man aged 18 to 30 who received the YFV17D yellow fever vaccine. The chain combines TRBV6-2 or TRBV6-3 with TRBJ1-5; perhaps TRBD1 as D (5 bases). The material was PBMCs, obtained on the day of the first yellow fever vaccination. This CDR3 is CASSLKGSGNQPQHF. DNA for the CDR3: TGTGCCAGCAGTTTAAAGGGGTCGGGCAATCAGCCCCAGCATTTT.